The 25 T cell receptor beta chains listed next were all sequenced from one sample in a study of blood T cell repertoires in COVID-19. Data came from immunoSEQ multiplex PCR; TCRdb stores just in-frame clones and leaves some out. The top ten hold about 1.8% of the sample, which has 150,000 to 180,000 clones, roughly four fifths seen once. The sequenced sample consisted of peripheral blood. The receptors come from a man older than 75 with acute or convalescent COVID-19.

The V and J genes are TRBV4-1 and TRBJ1-6, with D perhaps matching TRBD1 (6 bases). Trimming shortened V by 3 bases and J by 8 bases, and 14 bases separated the two germline ends. Germline lookup yields CDR1 MGHRA and CDR2 YSYEKL. CDR3 size: 15 residues. CDR3 residues: CASSQGHLGDSPLHF. As DNA, the CDR3 is TGCGCCAGCAGCCAGGGACACCTGGGCGATTCACCCCTCCACTTT.

The gene calls are TRBV3-1 (or the pseudogene TRBV3-2) and TRBJ2-1; 9 bases map to TRBD2. Germline V CDR1 and CDR2: LGHDT, YNNKEL (reference sequence). V lost 1 base to trimming and J lost 3 bases; unmatched junction nucleotides: 4. The CDR3 consists of 16 residues. This CDR3 is CASSQAPAGGYNEQFF. DNA for the CDR3: TGTGCCAGCAGCCAAGCCCCAGCGGGGGGCTACAATGAGCAGTTCTTC.

This clone was recorded a few times. The CDR3 DNA sequence: TGTGCCACCAGCAGAGATGACAGTTCTAATGAAAAACTGTTTTTT. It specifies CATSRDDSSNEKLFF. The rearrangement joins TRBV15 to TRBJ1-4; D may be TRBD1 (5 bases). V lost 0 bases, J lost 3 bases, and 8 bases lay in between. The CDR3 spans 15 residues. Looked up from germline, CDR1 is LNHNV and CDR2 is YYDKDF (reference sequence).

V gene TRBV24-1 combines with J gene TRBJ2-2; D is unresolved. Trimming cost V 5 bases and J 0 bases, with 9 bases left between them. The CDR3 spans 15 residues. CDR1 KGHDR and CDR2 SFDVKD come from the germline V gene. The chain's CDR3 is CATSAPHSNTGELFF. The CDR3 nucleotides read TGTGCCACCAGTGCCCCACATTCGAACACCGGGGAGCTGTTTTTT.

This clone was seen once. The chain combines TRBV4-1 with TRBJ2-2, with TRBD1 identical over 10 bases. This CDR3 comprises 15 residues. Germline values: CDR1 MGHRA, CDR2 YSYEKL. J was trimmed by 5 bases and V by 1 base; bases with no gene match: 1. CDR3 in amino acids: CASSQGQGATGELFF. The CDR3 DNA follows: TGCGCCAGCAGCCAAGGACAGGGGGCGACCGGGGAGCTGTTTTTT.

DNA of the CDR3: TGTGCCAGCAGCTTGGGTCCGGGGAACCGCAATCAGCCCCAGCATTTT. As protein: CASSLGPGNRNQPQHF. The V and J genes are TRBV11-2 and TRBJ1-5, with D hard to call. CDR3 length: 16 amino acids. Germline lookup yields CDR1 SGHAT and CDR2 FQNNGV. Between the trimmed V and J ends, which lost 3 bases and 2 bases, there was a span of 14 bases.

Many counts were recorded for this clone. The rearrangement uses TRBV28 and TRBJ1-5, with 10 positions matching TRBD1. V trimming: 2 bases; J trimming: 2 bases; junction bases outside the gene matches: 9. Germline-derived CDR1 and CDR2 are MDHEN and SYDVKM. This CDR3 has 18 residues. The CDR3 sequence is CASSLTGTGVSGNQPQHF. The DNA for the CDR3 is TGTGCCAGCAGTTTAACCGGGACAGGGGTATCCGGCAATCAGCCCCAGCATTTT.

The V gene is TRBV5-5, the J gene TRBJ1-2, with D uncertain. The germline gives CDR1 SGHKS, CDR2 YYEKEE (reference sequence). The CDR3 runs 18 residues. The V gene lost 1 base and the J gene lost 0 bases, with 19 bases spanning the gap. The CDR3 sequence is CASSLILSRSSTNYGYTF. The CDR3, as DNA: TGTGCCAGCAGCTTGATATTATCCCGGTCATCGACTAACTATGGCTACACCTTC.

This chain links TRBV5-6 with TRBJ1-4, with D possibly TRBD1 on 6 matching bases. The V end was cut by 5 bases, the J end by 5 bases, with 16 bases between. The CDR3 is 15 amino acids. The germline V gene has CDR1 SGHDT and CDR2 YYEEEE. CDR3 bases: TGTGCCAGCAGGTCCGGACAGCGGAGAAATGAAAAACTGTTTTTT. Translated, it gives CASRSGQRRNEKLFF.

The V call is TRBV5-6, the J call TRBJ1-2; TRBD1 agrees at 8 bases. From germline, CDR1 is SGHDT and CDR2 YYEEEE. CDR3 size: 17 residues. Unmatched junction bases numbered 19, after V lost 4 bases and J lost 8 bases. The CDR3 reads CASSRWSAQGAIGGYTF. For the CDR3, the DNA is TGTGCCAGCAGCAGATGGTCGGCGCAGGGGGCGATTGGCGGCTACACCTTC.

The J gene is TRBJ1-5, the V gene TRBV21-1; TRBD1, as called in the table, went unchecked against the DNA. TRBV21-1 is listed as a pseudogene. This CDR3 comprises 20 residues. CDR3 in amino acids: CASSKSCPRDSLYSNQPQHF. Written as DNA, the CDR3 is TGTGCCAGCAGCAAGTCATGCCCGCGAGACAGCCTTTATAGCAATCAGCCCCAGCATTTT.

The chain couples TRBV19 to TRBJ1-1, with 8 bases that match TRBD1. The CDR3 contains 16 residues. J lost 3 bases, V lost 3 bases, and 9 bases had no gene match. From germline, CDR1 is LNHDA and CDR2 SQIVND (reference sequence). The CDR3 region has the DNA TGTGCCAGTAGTATGGGCAGGGGGCGTTTGGACACTGAAGCTTTCTTT. Translation gives CASSMGRGRLDTEAFF. Variable domain in full (rest from reference TRBV19 and TRBJ1-1): DGGITQSPKYLFRKEGQNVTLSCEQNLNHDAMYWYRQDPGQGLRLIYYSQIVNDFQKGDIAEGYSVSREKKESFPLTVTSAQKNPTAFYLCASSMGRGRLDTEAFFGQGTRLTVV.

The chain joins TRBV11-2 to TRBJ1-2, with D hard to call. Germline V CDR1 and CDR2: SGHAT, FQNNGV. The V end was cut by 3 bases, the J end by 6 bases, with 14 bases between. This CDR3 is 14 amino acids long. In nucleotides, the CDR3 is TGTGCCAGCAGCTTCACATCACCACAAGATGGCTACACCTTC. It specifies CASSFTSPQDGYTF. Based on the CDR3 plus reference TRBV11-2 and TRBJ1-2, the full variable domain is EAGVAQSPRYKIIEKRQSVAFWCNPISGHATLYWYQQILGQGPKLLIQFQNNGVVDDSQLPKDRFSAERLKGVDSTLKIQPAKLEDSAVYLCASSFTSPQDGYTFGSGTRLTVV.

J is TRBJ2-5 and V is TRBV3-1 (or the pseudogene TRBV3-2); 7 positions match TRBD1. V lost 1 base and J lost 0; bases outside the gene matches: 8. The CDR3 has 17 residues. From germline, CDR1 is LGHDT and CDR2 YNNKEL (reference sequence). CDR3 sequence reads: CASSQVVGQEYQETQYF. CDR3 nucleotide sequence: TGTGCCAGCAGCCAAGTAGTAGGACAGGAGTACCAAGAGACCCAGTACTTC.

V usage is TRBV19 and J usage is TRBJ2-5, with 11 nucleotides matching TRBD2. J gave up 7 bases and V 7 bases, and 5 bases lay outside the gene matches. From germline, CDR1 is LNHDA and CDR2 SQIVND (reference sequence). The CDR3 is 13 residues long. In DNA, the CDR3 is TGTGCCAGTACACTAGCGGGGGATGGGACCCAGTACTTC. This sequence encodes CASTLAGDGTQYF.

The V gene is TRBV7-2, the J gene TRBJ2-2; 8 bases are shared with TRBD1. From germline, CDR1 is SGHTA and CDR2 FQGNSA. CDR3 length: 14 residues. V trimming: 5 bases; J trimming: 5 bases; junction bases outside the gene matches: 4. CDR3 in DNA: TGTGCCAGCAGCCTAACAGGGGGAACCGGGGAGCTGTTTTTT. Protein product: CASSLTGGTGELFF.

The V call is TRBV5-4, the J call TRBJ2-5, with 8 bases that match TRBD1. The V and J ends lost 4 bases and 1 base, in that order; junction bases with no gene match: 9. This CDR3 spans 16 amino acids. Germline lookup yields CDR1 SGHNT and CDR2 YYREEE (reference sequence). This CDR3 reads CASSPDRGRVQETQYF. In DNA form, the CDR3 reads TGTGCCAGCAGCCCCGACAGGGGCAGGGTCCAAGAGACCCAGTACTTC.

The chain is built from TRBV2 and TRBJ1-4; maybe TRBD1 (5 bases). CDR3 length: 14 residues. Trimming stripped 7 bases from V and 4 bases from J, with 13 bases between. The germline gives CDR1 SNHLY, CDR2 FYNNEI. The CDR3 loop is CASNMGGNNEKLFF. CDR3 bases: TGTGCCAGCAACATGGGGGGAAATAATGAAAAACTGTTTTTT. The full variable domain, in which reference TRBV2 and TRBJ1-4 provide the parts outside the CDR3, is EPEVTQTPSHQVTQMGQEVILRCVPISNHLYFYWYRQILGQKVEFLVSFYNNEISEKSEIFDDQFSVERPDGSNFTLKIRSTKLEDSAMYFCASNMGGNNEKLFFGSGTQLSVL.

This chain uses TRBV5-8 with TRBJ2-1; D is possibly TRBD1 (7 bases). Germline CDR1 is SGHTS and CDR2 is YDEGEE. The CDR3 length is 16 residues. Trimming removed 2 bases from V and 9 bases from J, with 21 bases in between. The CDR3: CASSFFQSRGVSEQFF. The CDR3 coding sequence is TGTGCCAGCAGCTTCTTTCAGAGCAGGGGGGTGTCTGAGCAGTTCTTC.

This chain joins TRBV5-5 and TRBJ1-1; TRBD1 might be the D (5 bases). The ends were cut back, 0 bases at V and 8 bases at J, with 14 bases in the middle. The CDR3 consists of 14 residues. Germline V lookup: CDR1 SGHKS, CDR2 YYEKEE (reference sequence). The CDR3 sequence is CASSLDLAGREAFF. DNA for the CDR3: TGTGCCAGCAGCTTGGACTTGGCAGGGCGGGAAGCTTTCTTT.

About this clone itself: Different DNA sequences within this sample yield the same CDR3. CDR3 in amino acids: CASSPYNEQFF. Here the CDR3 DNA reads TGTGCCAGCAGCCCGTACAATGAGCAGTTCTTC. The V and J genes are TRBV7-2 and TRBJ2-1, with D unresolved. The CDR3 totals 11 residues. The germline V gene has CDR1 SGHTA and CDR2 FQGNSA. Trimming pared 5 bases from V and 4 bases from J, leaving 3 bases between.

The chain combines TRBV2 with TRBJ1-6, with 8 nucleotides matching TRBD1. CDR3 length equals 15 residues. The germline CDR1 and CDR2 sequences are SNHLY and FYNNEI. Unmatched junction bases numbered 12, after V lost 11 bases and J lost 6 bases. In DNA form, the CDR3 reads TGTGCCGGATTAAAGGACAGGGTCATTAATTCACCCCTCCACTTT. It encodes CAGLKDRVINSPLHF.

The chain recombines TRBV6-5 with TRBJ1-2; 11 nucleotides align to TRBD1. The ends lost 7 bases at V and 3 bases at J; junction bases unmatched: 4. Germline V gene data show CDR1 as MNHEY and CDR2 as SVGAGI. This CDR3 contains 14 residues. This chain's CDR3 is CASTRDRGDYGYTF. The CDR3 DNA sequence: TGTGCCAGCACCCGGGACAGGGGGGACTATGGCTACACCTTC.

The chain recombines TRBV2 with TRBJ1-2; no firm D call. Trimming removed 1 base at V and 8 bases at J, with 14 bases between. Germline CDR1 reads SNHLY; CDR2 reads FYNNEI. The CDR3 runs 14 residues. The CDR3 DNA follows: TGTGCCAGCAGTGAAGTAAGGAGGGTGGGAGGCTACACCTTC. Its protein is CASSEVRRVGGYTF.

The chain couples TRBV11-2 to TRBJ2-5; D is unresolved. The germline V and J ends were trimmed by 5 bases and 5 bases, with 12 bases remaining between them. The CDR3 sequence is 13 residues long. The germline V gene encodes CDR1 SGHAT and CDR2 FQNNGV. CDR3 DNA: TGTGCCAGCAGCCAAGCTGAAATGGAGACCCAGTACTTC. The encoded protein is CASSQAEMETQYF. Complete variable domain (other parts from reference TRBV11-2 and TRBJ2-5): EAGVAQSPRYKIIEKRQSVAFWCNPISGHATLYWYQQILGQGPKLLIQFQNNGVVDDSQLPKDRFSAERLKGVDSTLKIQPAKLEDSAVYLCASSQAEMETQYFGPGTRLLVL.